A single sample is the source of the 3 T cell receptor beta chains below, sequenced in a study of siplizumab effects on memory and regulatory T cells. Some clones are missing from TCRdb's copy, which holds only in-frame ones; the method was immunoSEQ multiplex PCR. The sample lists about 50,000 clones; roughly 93% were seen once. Material: CD8+ T cells sorted from blood. Source of these receptors: a human donor in good health.

The rearrangement joins TRBV19 to TRBJ2-2; D is ambiguous. CDR3 length: 11 amino acids. Germline lookup yields CDR1 LNHDA and CDR2 SQIVND (reference sequence). The V gene lost 8 bases and the J gene lost 6 bases, with 7 bases spanning the gap. The CDR3 nucleotides are TGTGCCAGTTTTTCGTCCGGGGAGCTGTTTTTT. It encodes CASFSSGELFF.

J is TRBJ1-5 and V is TRBV28; 8 bases match TRBD1. The CDR3 has 15 amino acids. The V segment lost 7 bases and the J segment 2 bases; nucleotides outside the gene matches: 7. The germline V gene has CDR1 MDHEN and CDR2 SYDVKM. CDR3 amino acids: CASIRQGLGNQPQHF. Here the CDR3 DNA reads TGTGCCAGCATAAGACAGGGGCTAGGCAATCAGCCCCAGCATTTT.

The gene calls are TRBV6-1 and TRBJ2-7; tentative D call: TRBD1 (5 bases). V was pared by 6 bases and J by 2 bases, with 11 bases between. The CDR3 has 13 amino acids. Germline assignment: CDR1 MNHNS and CDR2 SASEGT. CDR3 loop: CASRSTAPYEQYF. In DNA, the CDR3 is TGTGCCAGCAGGTCGACAGCGCCCTACGAGCAGTACTTC.